These 3 T cell receptor beta chains originate from one sample sequenced in a study of T cells in Graves' hyperthyroidism and ophthalmopathy. There were TCR beta CDR3 regions amplified from RNA transcripts. Carried out on the TCR CDR3, a first-round RT-PCR used the HTBI primer set. TCRdb passed the multiplex PCR reads through MiXCR, listing each CDR3 protein once. Of some 350,000 distinct CDR3 sequences listed, 15% to 18% were seen once; the top ten hold approximately 30%. The material sequenced was blood. These receptors came from a woman aged 18-29 years with Graves' hyperthyroidism that later progressed to Graves' ophthalmopathy.

Ten or more counts support this clonotype. In DNA form, the CDR3 reads TGTGCCAGCAGCTTAGTTTCCAGCGGGAGGGACTACTCTGGGGCCAACGTCCTGACTTTC. It is translated as CASSLVSSGRDYSGANVLTF. V is TRBV11-2 and J is TRBJ2-6; 10 bases are a match to TRBD2. CDR3 length equals 20 residues. The trim removed 1 base at V and 0 bases at J, leaving 9 bases unmatched. Germline V gene data show CDR1 as SGHAT and CDR2 as FQNNGV.

In this sample, this clonotype turned up many times. CDR3 nucleotides: TGTGCCAGCTCACGGGGACAGGGTGGAGAGACCCAGTACTTC. It translates to CASSRGQGGETQYF. The rearrangement links TRBV18 to TRBJ2-5; 9 bases agree with TRBD1. Germline V gene data show CDR1 as KGHSH and CDR2 as LQKENI. J lost 4 bases, V lost 4 bases, and 4 bases had no gene match. CDR3 length: 14 residues. The whole variable domain, remainder taken from reference TRBV18 and TRBJ2-5, is NAGVMQNPRHLVRRRGQEARLRCSPMKGHSHVYWYRQLPEEGLKFMVYLQKENIIDESGMPKERFSAEFPKEGPSILRIQQVVRGDSAAYFCASSRGQGGETQYFGPGTRLLVL.

This clonotype was seen many times. The gene calls are TRBV12-3 or TRBV12-4 and TRBJ2-5; D perhaps matches TRBD2 (6 bases). The CDR3 extends over 12 amino acids. Trimming removed 3 bases from V and 7 bases from J, with 9 bases in between. The CDR3: CASSFGGRTQYF. Here the CDR3 DNA reads TGTGCCAGCAGTTTCGGGGGTAGGACCCAGTACTTC.